The rows below give T cell receptor beta chains drawn from one sample of a study of blood T cell repertoires in COVID-19. Method: immunoSEQ multiplex PCR; TCRdb's copy keeps in-frame clones and lacks some. Among around 220,000 clones listed, 75% to 85% were seen once. The sample taken for sequencing was PBMCs or T cells enriched from blood (not recorded which). Every receptor here comes from a middle-aged woman with acute COVID-19. Both conserved end residues are part of each CDR3. The D gene is left open where the match is weak. Size is stated for part of the rows, as once, few or many counts, or as a class when the clone is expanded.

d_gene: TRBD1
j_gene: TRBJ2-2
v_gene: TRBV14
abundance: -
CDR3aa: CASSQDERTGDTGELFF
CDR3nt: TGTGCCAGCAGCCAAGATGAGCGGACAGGCGACACCGGGGAGCTGTTTTTT

d_gene: -
j_gene: TRBJ2-6
v_gene: TRBV4-1
abundance: -
CDR3aa: CASSRWGAGANVLTF
CDR3nt: TGCGCCAGCAGCCGATGGGGGGCTGGGGCCAACGTCCTGACTTTC

d_gene: TRBD1
j_gene: TRBJ2-1
v_gene: TRBV7-3
abundance: many
CDR3aa: CASSLTSGTDINEQFF
CDR3nt: TGTGCCAGCAGCTTAACTTCCGGGACAGACATCAATGAGCAGTTCTTC

d_gene: TRBD1
j_gene: TRBJ1-2
v_gene: TRBV19
abundance: -
CDR3aa: CASRTGNGYTF
CDR3nt: TGTGCCAGTCGGACAGGGAATGGCTACACCTTC

d_gene: -
j_gene: TRBJ1-1
v_gene: TRBV28
abundance: -
CDR3aa: CASQEGGNTEAFF
CDR3nt: TGTGCCAGCCAGGAGGGCGGGAACACTGAAGCTTTCTTT

d_gene: -
j_gene: TRBJ2-7
v_gene: TRBV12-3/TRBV12-4
abundance: once
CDR3aa: CASSRQERREQYF
CDR3nt: TGTGCCAGCAGTAGACAGGAAAGGCGCGAGCAGTACTTC

d_gene: -
j_gene: TRBJ1-5
v_gene: TRBV4-3
abundance: -
CDR3aa: CASSQDRGNQPQHF
CDR3nt: TGCGCCAGCAGCCAAGATCGGGGCAATCAGCCCCAGCATTTT

d_gene: -
j_gene: TRBJ2-4
v_gene: TRBV27
abundance: -
CDR3aa: CASRVQAENIQYF
CDR3nt: TGTGCCAGCAGGGTGCAGGCAGAAAACATTCAGTACTTC

d_gene: TRBD1
j_gene: TRBJ1-1
v_gene: TRBV7-8
abundance: -
CDR3aa: CASSLEPGQKNTEAFF
CDR3nt: TGTGCCAGCAGCTTGGAACCGGGACAGAAAAACACTGAAGCTTTCTTT

d_gene: TRBD1
j_gene: TRBJ2-6
v_gene: TRBV28
abundance: -
CDR3aa: CASRPLGQGTGANVLTF
CDR3nt: TGTGCCAGCAGGCCCCTGGGACAGGGTACTGGGGCCAACGTCCTGACTTTC

d_gene: -
j_gene: TRBJ2-1
v_gene: TRBV6-1
abundance: -
CDR3aa: CASSEQGDEQFF
CDR3nt: TGTGCCAGCAGTGAACAGGGCGATGAGCAGTTCTTC

d_gene: -
j_gene: TRBJ1-4
v_gene: TRBV2
abundance: -
CDR3aa: CASSYETRRFATNEKLFF
CDR3nt: TGTGCCAGCAGTTATGAGACACGGCGATTTGCAACTAATGAAAAACTGTTTTTT

d_gene: TRBD1
j_gene: TRBJ1-6
v_gene: TRBV9
abundance: -
CDR3aa: CASSPGTGVAGSPLHF
CDR3nt: TGTGCCAGCAGCCCGGGGACAGGGGTTGCCGGTTCACCCCTCCACTTT

d_gene: TRBD2
j_gene: TRBJ2-1
v_gene: TRBV10-3
abundance: -
CDR3aa: CAISGLAGAQEQFF
CDR3nt: TGTGCCATCAGCGGACTAGCGGGTGCCCAAGAGCAGTTCTTC

d_gene: -
j_gene: TRBJ1-2
v_gene: TRBV5-6
abundance: -
CDR3aa: CASSLAKGGQKIYGYTF
CDR3nt: TGTGCCAGCAGCTTGGCCAAGGGCGGACAGAAAATCTATGGCTACACCTTC

d_gene: -
j_gene: TRBJ2-2
v_gene: TRBV3-1/TRBV3-2
abundance: -
CDR3aa: CASSQDVRRGTGELFF
CDR3nt: TGTGCCAGCAGCCAAGATGTGCGGAGGGGTACCGGGGAGCTGTTTTTT

d_gene: TRBD2
j_gene: TRBJ2-3
v_gene: TRBV28
abundance: -
CDR3aa: CASSPQGHAASGMADTQYF
CDR3nt: TGTGCCAGCAGTCCCCAGGGCCATGCGGCTAGCGGGATGGCAGATACGCAGTATTTT

d_gene: TRBD2
j_gene: TRBJ2-1
v_gene: TRBV5-4
abundance: -
CDR3aa: CASSPAGGTYNEQFF
CDR3nt: TGTGCCAGCAGCCCAGCGGGAGGAACCTACAATGAGCAGTTCTTC

d_gene: -
j_gene: TRBJ2-1
v_gene: TRBV2
abundance: -
CDR3aa: CASSWNRSPGNEQFF
CDR3nt: TGTGCCAGCAGTTGGAACAGGTCCCCCGGGAATGAGCAGTTCTTC

d_gene: TRBD1
j_gene: TRBJ1-2
v_gene: TRBV27
abundance: -
CDR3aa: CASSFGQGVGYGYTF
CDR3nt: TGTGCCAGCAGTTTCGGACAGGGTGTTGGCTATGGCTACACCTTC

d_gene: TRBD1
j_gene: TRBJ2-7
v_gene: TRBV18
abundance: few
CDR3aa: CASSPDRAYEQYF
CDR3nt: TGTGCCAGCTCCCCGGACAGGGCCTACGAGCAGTACTTC

d_gene: TRBD2
j_gene: TRBJ2-5
v_gene: TRBV24-1
abundance: few
CDR3aa: CATSDSREGTQETQYF
CDR3nt: TGTGCCACCAGTGATTCCCGGGAGGGTACACAAGAGACCCAGTACTTC

d_gene: -
j_gene: TRBJ1-2
v_gene: TRBV7-9
abundance: -
CDR3aa: CASSLVGTGRGQGYGYTF
CDR3nt: TGTGCCAGCAGCTTAGTAGGAACGGGCAGGGGCCAGGGCTATGGCTACACCTTC

d_gene: -
j_gene: TRBJ1-2
v_gene: TRBV28
abundance: -
CDR3aa: CASSLSPRGLVGYTF
CDR3nt: TGTGCCAGCAGTTTATCCCCCCGGGGACTTGTTGGCTACACCTTC